Listed here are 10 T cell receptor beta chains from one sample, sequenced in a study of blood T cell repertoires in COVID-19. Some clones are missing from TCRdb's copy, which holds only in-frame ones; the method was immunoSEQ multiplex PCR. The sample yields more than 250,000 clones, about 86% seen once. The specimen was peripheral blood. The source of these receptors is a woman aged 25 to 39 who had recovered from COVID-19.

This rearrangement joins TRBV7-2 to TRBJ2-2; 9 bases agree with TRBD1. V dropped 8 bases and J dropped 6; count of bases not matched to a gene: 7. The CDR3 sequence is 14 residues long. Germline-derived CDR1 and CDR2 are SGHTA and FQGNSA. CDR3 bases: TGTGCCAGCGGGGGACAGGGATCGGCCGGGGAGCTGTTTTTT. It specifies CASGGQGSAGELFF.

The chain has TRBV6-5 and TRBJ1-5; D gene ambiguous. The CDR3 sequence is 14 residues long. Germline V lookup: CDR1 MNHEY, CDR2 SVGAGI. The germline V and J ends were trimmed by 6 bases and 9 bases, with 18 bases remaining between them. Written as DNA, the CDR3 is TGTGCCAGCAGCCCCGCGCGGGTCACGTTGCCCCAGCATTTT. Translation gives CASSPARVTLPQHF.

The chain combines TRBV7-9 with TRBJ1-2; perhaps TRBD1 as D (6 bases). With 1 base removed from V and 4 bases from J, the gap between germline ends came to 13 bases. Germline CDR1 SEHNR, CDR2 FQNEAQ (reference sequence). The CDR3 has 15 amino acids. The CDR3 DNA sequence: TGTGCCAGCAGCTTAGATACAGGGCAGGTCTATGGCTACACCTTC. This encodes CASSLDTGQVYGYTF.

The chain's CDR3 is CASNLQEGSSAFF. The CDR3 bases are TGTGCCAGCAACTTACAGGAGGGCTCGTCGGCTTTCTTT. This chain links TRBV12-3 or TRBV12-4 with TRBJ1-1; maybe TRBD1 (5 bases). Trimming cost V 7 bases and J 11 bases, with 20 bases left between them. CDR3 length: 13 amino acids.

The chain links TRBV7-2 to TRBJ2-1; 11 nucleotides align to TRBD1. This CDR3 has 15 residues. J gave up 8 bases and V 3 bases, and 6 bases lay outside the gene matches. Germline V gene lookup returns CDR1 SGHTA and CDR2 FQGNSA. The CDR3, as DNA: TGTGCCAGCAGCTTTGCCGGGACAGGGGGGGATGAGCAGTTCTTC. It is translated as CASSFAGTGGDEQFF.

The chain has TRBV2 and TRBJ2-7, with TRBD1 matching 9 bases. Unmatched junction bases numbered 9, after V lost 3 bases and J lost 6 bases. Germline assignment: CDR1 SNHLY and CDR2 FYNNEI. The length of the CDR3 is 15 residues. The CDR3 region has the DNA TGTGCCAGCAGTGACTTAATACAGGGGGCGGGCGAGCAGTACTTC. The encoded protein is CASSDLIQGAGEQYF.

V and J are TRBV6-5 and TRBJ1-5; TRBD1 might be the D (6 bases). The V end lost 6 bases, the J end lost 7 bases, and 19 bases lay between the germline ends. CDR1 is MNHEY, CDR2 SVGAGI, per germline. The CDR3 is 15 amino acids. The CDR3 sequence is CASSSDPGAGQPQHF. Here the CDR3 DNA reads TGTGCCAGCAGCAGTGACCCAGGGGCGGGCCAGCCCCAGCATTTT.

The chain carries TRBV19 and TRBJ2-2; perhaps TRBD2 as D (6 bases). The CDR3 consists of 15 residues. V lost 7 bases and J 1 base, leaving 13 bases between the germline ends. The germline CDR1 and CDR2 sequences are LNHDA and SQIVND (reference sequence). In nucleotides, the CDR3 is TGTGCCAGTACCCCGCGGGACTGGAACACCGGGGAGCTGTTTTTT. This encodes CASTPRDWNTGELFF.

The gene calls are TRBV7-5 and TRBJ2-7; TRBD1, the D gene given by the table, was not confirmed from the DNA. TRBV7-5 is flagged as a pseudogene. This CDR3 has 16 residues. The CDR3 nucleotides are TGTGCCAGAAGCTTCTTTGGCGGGACAGCCTCCTACGAGCAGTACTTC. Protein: CARSFFGGTASYEQYF.

V gene TRBV29-1 combines with J gene TRBJ1-1, with 7 nucleotides matching TRBD1. This CDR3 has 12 residues. V lost 6 bases, J lost 5 bases, and 6 bases stayed unmatched. Germline V gene sequence: CDR1 SQVTM, CDR2 ANQGSEA. CDR3 DNA sequence: TGCAGCGTGATCGGGACAGTTACTGAAGCTTTCTTT. Translating it yields CSVIGTVTEAFF.